This T cell receptor beta chain was recorded in a study of blood T cell repertoires in COVID-19. At the level of the study: Material from acute and convalescent COVID-19 was sourced from the United States, Italy and Spain. The analysed material was cDNA or gDNA that came from T cells, B-cell-depleted T cells, or PBMCs.

CDR3 length: 14 amino acids. Trimming cost V 5 bases and J 0 bases, with 8 bases left between them. Germline assignment: CDR1 SGHTA and CDR2 FQGNSA. Study processing details: Estimates of nucleated cell counts were drawn from the amplification of reference gene primers. This table comes from immunoSEQ multiplex PCR, and its TCRdb copy is limited to in-frame clones, with some not included. V, J and clone size are taken as reported in that table, and D and trimming were inferred from the DNA itself. The table lists 100,000 to 130,000 clones, less than 85% of them singletons. Sequencing was carried out using peripheral blood. This TCR came from a woman aged 40 to 55 with acute or convalescent COVID-19. The rearrangement uses TRBV7-2 and TRBJ1-3; possible D gene TRBD1, 5 bases. The CDR3 sequence: CASSNRPSGNTIYF. Here the CDR3 DNA reads TGTGCCAGCAGCAACAGGCCCTCTGGAAACACCATATATTTT.